The rows below give T cell receptor beta chains drawn from one sample of a study of blood T cell repertoires in COVID-19. The method was immunoSEQ multiplex PCR; TCRdb's version includes in-frame clones alone and lacks a portion of them. The profile shows about 170,000 clones, roughly 87% of them singletons. The sequenced material came from peripheral blood. The receptors originated from a woman in her 70s with acute or convalescent COVID-19. The CDR3 runs from the conserved cysteine through the conserved F or W. D genes are given only for firm matches. Clone size is not always given. Where it is, it says once, few, many or a class for expanded clones.

j_call v_call clone_size d_call cdr3_nt cdr3_aa
TRBJ2-1 TRBV28 few NA TGTGCCAGCAGTTCAGGGGGGAACAGTAACTACAATGAGCAGTTCTTC CASSSGGNSNYNEQFF
TRBJ2-5 TRBV7-2 NA TRBD1 TGTGCCAGCAGCCTGACTCCGGGACAGGACGGGACCCAGTACTTC CASSLTPGQDGTQYF
TRBJ2-2 TRBV28 NA NA TGTGCCAGCTTAGGGGCCGGGGAGCTGTTTTTT CASLGAGELFF
TRBJ2-3 TRBV28 NA TRBD2 TGTGCCAGCAGTTTTGAGGGAGGGCCTGATACGCAGTATTTT CASSFEGGPDTQYF
TRBJ1-5 TRBV28 once NA TGTGCCAGCAGTCCAGGACTGCCCAAACCCAATCAGCCCCAGCATTTT CASSPGLPKPNQPQHF
TRBJ1-6 TRBV3-1/TRBV3-2 NA TRBD1 TGTGCCAGCAGCCAAGACAGGGGGTATAATTCACCCCTCCACTTT CASSQDRGYNSPLHF
TRBJ2-3 TRBV6-5 NA NA TGTGCCAGCAGGAGACAGATAGATACAGATACGCAGTATTTT CASRRQIDTDTQYF
TRBJ2-7 TRBV27 NA TRBD2 TGTGCCAGCAGTTTATCTCAAGCGGGACTAGCGGCCTCCTACGAGCAGTACTTC CASSLSQAGLAASYEQYF
TRBJ2-7 TRBV7-2 once TRBD1 TGTGCCAGCAGCCGGGACAGGGGATTATACGAGCAGTACTTC CASSRDRGLYEQYF
TRBJ2-7 TRBV4-1 NA TRBD2 TGCGCCAGCAGCCCCACGGGAGGGGCGGCAGACTACGAGCAGTACTTC CASSPTGGAADYEQYF
TRBJ1-2 TRBV15 NA TRBD1 TGTGCCACCAGCATTCCGGGACAGTCCTTCTACACCTTC CATSIPGQSFYTF
TRBJ2-1 TRBV6-5 NA NA TGTGCCAGCAAACGATTAGCCTCCTACAATGAGCAGTTCTTC CASKRLASYNEQFF
TRBJ2-3 TRBV6-5 NA TRBD1 TGTGCCAGCAGTTTTGGGACAGGGGGCACAGATACGCAGTATTTT CASSFGTGGTDTQYF
TRBJ2-5 TRBV5-4 NA TRBD1 TGTGCCAGCAGCTTCGCAGGGGGCGAGGAAGAGACCCAGTACTTC CASSFAGGEEETQYF
TRBJ2-1 TRBV7-3 NA TRBD2 TGTGCCAGCAGCACCCAGCGGGGGGGAATCAATGAGCAGTTCTTC CASSTQRGGINEQFF
TRBJ2-1 TRBV9 NA TRBD2 TGTGCCAGCAGCGGAACCCCCTATAGCGGGGGCCCTTACAATGAGCAGTTCTTC CASSGTPYSGGPYNEQFF